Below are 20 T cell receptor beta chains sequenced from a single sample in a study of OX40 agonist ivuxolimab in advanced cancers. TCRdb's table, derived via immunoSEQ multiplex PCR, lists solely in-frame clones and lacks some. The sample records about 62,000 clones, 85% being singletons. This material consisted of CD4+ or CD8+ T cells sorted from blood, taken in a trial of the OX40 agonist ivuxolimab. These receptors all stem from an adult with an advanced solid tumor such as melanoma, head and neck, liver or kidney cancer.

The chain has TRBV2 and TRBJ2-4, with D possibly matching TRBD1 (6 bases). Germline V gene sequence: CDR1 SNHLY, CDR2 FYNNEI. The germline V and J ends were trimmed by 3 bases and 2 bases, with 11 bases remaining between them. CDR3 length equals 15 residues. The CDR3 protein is CASSESGASKNIQYF. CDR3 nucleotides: TGTGCCAGCAGTGAGTCAGGGGCATCCAAAAACATTCAGTACTTC.

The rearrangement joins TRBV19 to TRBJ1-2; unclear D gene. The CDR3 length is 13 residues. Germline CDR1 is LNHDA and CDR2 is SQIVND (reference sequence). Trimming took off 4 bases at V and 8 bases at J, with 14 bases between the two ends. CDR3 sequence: CASSTWEDRGYTF. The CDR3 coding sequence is TGTGCCAGTAGTACCTGGGAGGACCGGGGCTACACCTTC.

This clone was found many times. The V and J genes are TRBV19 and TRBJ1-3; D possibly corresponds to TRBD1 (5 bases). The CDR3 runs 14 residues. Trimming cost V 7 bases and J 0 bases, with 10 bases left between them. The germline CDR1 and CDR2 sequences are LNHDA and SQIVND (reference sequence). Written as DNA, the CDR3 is TGTGCCAGTACCCGGGGGGGCTCTGGAAACACCATATATTTT. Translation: CASTRGGSGNTIYF.

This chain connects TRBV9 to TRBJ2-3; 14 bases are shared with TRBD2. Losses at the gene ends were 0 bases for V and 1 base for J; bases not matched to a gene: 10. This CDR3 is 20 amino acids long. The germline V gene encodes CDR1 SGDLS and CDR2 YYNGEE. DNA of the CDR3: TGTGCCAGCAGCGTAGGGGGACTAGCGGGGGCCCCGTGGGGCACAGATACGCAGTATTTT. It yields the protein CASSVGGLAGAPWGTDTQYF.

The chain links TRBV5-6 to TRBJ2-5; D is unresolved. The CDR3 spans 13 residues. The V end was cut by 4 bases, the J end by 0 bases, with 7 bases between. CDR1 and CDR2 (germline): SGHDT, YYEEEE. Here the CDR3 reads CASSEYNQETQYF. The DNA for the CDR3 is TGTGCCAGCAGCGAATACAACCAAGAGACCCAGTACTTC.

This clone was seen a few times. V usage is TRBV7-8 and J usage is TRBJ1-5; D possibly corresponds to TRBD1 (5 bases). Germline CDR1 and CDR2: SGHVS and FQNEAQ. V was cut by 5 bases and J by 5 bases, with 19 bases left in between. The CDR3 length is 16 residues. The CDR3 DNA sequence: TGTGCCAGCAGCAATCTACCGAACAGGATAGATCAGCCCCAGCATTTT. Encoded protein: CASSNLPNRIDQPQHF.

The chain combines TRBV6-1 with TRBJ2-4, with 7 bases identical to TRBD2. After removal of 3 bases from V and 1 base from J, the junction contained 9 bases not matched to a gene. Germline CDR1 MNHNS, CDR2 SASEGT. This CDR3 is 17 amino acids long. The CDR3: CASSDWGGGTAKNIQYF. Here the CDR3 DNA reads TGTGCCAGCAGTGATTGGGGGGGAGGTACGGCCAAAAACATTCAGTACTTC.

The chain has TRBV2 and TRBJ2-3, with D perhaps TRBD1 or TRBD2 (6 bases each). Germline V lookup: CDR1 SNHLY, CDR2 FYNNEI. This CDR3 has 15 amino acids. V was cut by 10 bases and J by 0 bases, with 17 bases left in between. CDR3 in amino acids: CAISEGGTSTDTQYF. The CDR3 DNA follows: TGTGCCATTTCGGAGGGGGGTACTAGCACAGATACGCAGTATTTT.

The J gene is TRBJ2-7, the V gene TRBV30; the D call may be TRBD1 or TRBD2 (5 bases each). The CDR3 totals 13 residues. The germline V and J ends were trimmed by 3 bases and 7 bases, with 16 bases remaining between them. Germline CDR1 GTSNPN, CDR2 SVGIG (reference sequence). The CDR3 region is CAWSRDRLREQYF. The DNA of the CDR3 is TGTGCCTGGAGCCGGGACCGGCTACGAGAGCAGTACTTC.

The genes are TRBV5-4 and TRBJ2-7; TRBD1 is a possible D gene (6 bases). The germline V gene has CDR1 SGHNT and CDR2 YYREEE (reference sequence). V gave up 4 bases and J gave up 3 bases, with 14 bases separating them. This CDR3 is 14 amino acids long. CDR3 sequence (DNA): TGTGCCAGCAGCAATAAACAGGGCAGCTACGAGCAGTACTTC. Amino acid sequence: CASSNKQGSYEQYF.

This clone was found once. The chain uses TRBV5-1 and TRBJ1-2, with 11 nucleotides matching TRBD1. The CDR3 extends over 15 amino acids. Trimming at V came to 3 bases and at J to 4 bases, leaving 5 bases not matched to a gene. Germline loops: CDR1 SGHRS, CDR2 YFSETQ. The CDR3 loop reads CASSSGTGGLYGYTF. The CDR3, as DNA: TGCGCCAGCAGCTCAGGGACAGGGGGTCTCTATGGCTACACCTTC.

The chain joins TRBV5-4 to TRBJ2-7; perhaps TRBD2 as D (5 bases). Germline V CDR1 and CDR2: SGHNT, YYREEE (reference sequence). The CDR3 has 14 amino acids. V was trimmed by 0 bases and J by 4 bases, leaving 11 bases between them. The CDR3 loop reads CASSLGGSEYEQYF. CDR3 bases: TGTGCCAGCAGCTTGGGTGGGAGTGAATACGAGCAGTACTTC. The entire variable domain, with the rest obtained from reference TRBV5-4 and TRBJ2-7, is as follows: ETGVTQSPTHLIKTRGQQVTLRCSSQSGHNTVSWYQQALGQGPQFIFQYYREEENGRGNFPPRFSGLQFPNYSSELNVNALELDDSALYLCASSLGGSEYEQYFGPGTRLTVT.

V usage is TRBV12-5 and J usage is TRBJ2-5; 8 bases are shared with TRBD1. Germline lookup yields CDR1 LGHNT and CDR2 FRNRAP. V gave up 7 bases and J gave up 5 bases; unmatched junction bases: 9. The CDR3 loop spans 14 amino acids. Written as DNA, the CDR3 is TGTGCTAGTGCTCACTCAGGGGGCGTTGAGACCCAGTACTTC. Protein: CASAHSGGVETQYF. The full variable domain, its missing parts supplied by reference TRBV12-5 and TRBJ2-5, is DARVTQTPRHKVTEMGQEVTMRCQPILGHNTVFWYRQTMMQGLELLAYFRNRAPLDDSGMPKDRFSAEMPDATLATLKIQPSEPRDSAVYFCASAHSGGVETQYFGPGTRLLVL.

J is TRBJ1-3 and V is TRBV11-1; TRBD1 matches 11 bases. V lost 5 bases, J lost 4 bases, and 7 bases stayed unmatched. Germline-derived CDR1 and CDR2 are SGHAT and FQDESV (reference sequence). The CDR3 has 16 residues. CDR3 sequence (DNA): TGTGCCAGCAGCAAATGGACAGGGGGCAGAGGAAACACCATATATTTT. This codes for CASSKWTGGRGNTIYF.

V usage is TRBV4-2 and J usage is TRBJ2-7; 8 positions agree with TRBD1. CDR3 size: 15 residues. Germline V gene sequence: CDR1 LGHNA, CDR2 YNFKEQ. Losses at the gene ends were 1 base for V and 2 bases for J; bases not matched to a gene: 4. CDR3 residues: CASSQGQGPTYEQYF. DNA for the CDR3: TGTGCCAGCAGCCAAGGACAGGGGCCAACCTACGAGCAGTACTTC.

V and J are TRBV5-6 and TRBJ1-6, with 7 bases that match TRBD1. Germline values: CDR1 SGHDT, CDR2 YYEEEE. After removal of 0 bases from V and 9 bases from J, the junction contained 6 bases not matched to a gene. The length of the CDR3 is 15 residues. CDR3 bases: TGTGCCAGCAGCTTGGGGGCAGGGGACAGTTCACCCCTCCACTTT. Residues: CASSLGAGDSSPLHF.

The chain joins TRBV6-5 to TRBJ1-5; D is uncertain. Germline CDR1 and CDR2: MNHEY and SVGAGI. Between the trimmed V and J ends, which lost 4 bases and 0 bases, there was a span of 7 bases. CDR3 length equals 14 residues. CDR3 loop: CASSLRSSNQPQHF. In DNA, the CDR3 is TGTGCCAGCAGTTTGCGGTCTAGCAATCAGCCCCAGCATTTT.

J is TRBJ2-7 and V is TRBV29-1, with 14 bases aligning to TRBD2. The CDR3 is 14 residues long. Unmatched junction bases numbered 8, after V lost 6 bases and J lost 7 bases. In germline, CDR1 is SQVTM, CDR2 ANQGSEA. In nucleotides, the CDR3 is TGCAGCGTCCTGACGGGACTAGCGGGAGTTGAGCAGTACTTC. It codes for CSVLTGLAGVEQYF.

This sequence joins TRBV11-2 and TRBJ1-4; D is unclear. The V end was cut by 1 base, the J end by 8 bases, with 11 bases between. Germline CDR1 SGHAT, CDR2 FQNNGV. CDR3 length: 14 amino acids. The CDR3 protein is CASSLVEGGEKLFF. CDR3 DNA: TGTGCCAGCAGCTTAGTGGAGGGTGGAGAAAAACTGTTTTTT.

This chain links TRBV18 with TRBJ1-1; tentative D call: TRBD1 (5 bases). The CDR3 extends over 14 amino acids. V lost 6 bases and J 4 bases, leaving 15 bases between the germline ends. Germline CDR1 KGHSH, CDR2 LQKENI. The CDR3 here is CASSPGWSSTEAFF. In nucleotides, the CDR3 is TGTGCCAGCTCCCCAGGGTGGTCGAGCACTGAAGCTTTCTTT.